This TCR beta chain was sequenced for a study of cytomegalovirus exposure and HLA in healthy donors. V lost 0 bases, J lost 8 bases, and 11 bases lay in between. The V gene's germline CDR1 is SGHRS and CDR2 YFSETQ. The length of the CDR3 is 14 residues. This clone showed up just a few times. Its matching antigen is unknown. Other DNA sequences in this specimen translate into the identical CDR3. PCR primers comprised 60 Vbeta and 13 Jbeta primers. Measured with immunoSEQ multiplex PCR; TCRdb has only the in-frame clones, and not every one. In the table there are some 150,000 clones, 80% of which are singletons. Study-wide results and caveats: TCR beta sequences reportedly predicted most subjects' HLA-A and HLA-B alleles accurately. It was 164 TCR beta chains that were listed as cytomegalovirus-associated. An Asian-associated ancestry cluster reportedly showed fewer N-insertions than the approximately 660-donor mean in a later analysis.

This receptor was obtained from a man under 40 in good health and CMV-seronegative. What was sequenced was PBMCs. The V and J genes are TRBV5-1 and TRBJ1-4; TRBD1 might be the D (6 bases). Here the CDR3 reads CASSLVGGREKLFF. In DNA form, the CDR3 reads TGCGCCAGCAGCTTGGTAGGGGGAAGGGAAAAACTGTTTTTT.